The 27 T cell receptor beta chains reported below all come from one sample, sequenced in a study of ipilimumab plus nivolumab after autologous stem cell transplantation. Produced via immunoSEQ multiplex PCR; TCRdb's table is partial and in-frame only. The sample contains around 16,000 clones, around 81% of which appear only once. The sequenced sample was PBMCs, obtained in a trial of ipilimumab plus nivolumab as post-transplant consolidation. The receptors were sampled from a male donor with diffuse large B-cell lymphoma.

V gene TRBV19 combines with J gene TRBJ2-3, with 7 bases lining up with TRBD1. Trimming cost V 5 bases and J 1 base; bases outside gene matches: 9. Germline CDR1 is LNHDA and CDR2 is SQIVND (reference sequence). This CDR3 spans 16 amino acids. The CDR3 region is CASSQMGQTRTDTQYF. DNA for the CDR3: TGTGCCAGTAGTCAAATGGGACAGACTCGCACAGATACGCAGTATTTT.

The J gene is TRBJ2-1, the V gene TRBV5-8, with 7 positions matching TRBD1. V shed 1 base, J shed 0 bases, and the junction held 7 bases outside the gene matches. The CDR3 extends over 17 amino acids. The germline V gene has CDR1 SGHTS and CDR2 YDEGEE. CDR3 nucleotides: TGTGCCAGCAGCTTGTTCGCGACAGGGAGCTCCTACAATGAGCAGTTCTTC. Translated, it gives CASSLFATGSSYNEQFF.

The genes are TRBV4-1 and TRBJ2-7; TRBD2 is a possible D gene (5 bases). V was cut by 3 bases and J by 1 base, with 10 bases left in between. Germline V gene lookup returns CDR1 MGHRA and CDR2 YSYEKL. The CDR3 is 14 residues long. The CDR3 region is CASSQLGGSYEQYF. The CDR3 DNA sequence: TGCGCCAGCAGCCAGCTTGGAGGATCCTACGAGCAGTACTTC.

The chain's CDR3 is CASSLEAASGNTIYF. The CDR3 DNA reads as TGCGCCAGCAGCTTGGAGGCGGCCTCTGGAAACACCATATATTTT. The chain combines TRBV5-1 with TRBJ1-3, with D uncertain. Trimming removed 0 bases from V and 0 bases from J, with 7 bases in between. Germline CDR1 reads SGHRS; CDR2 reads YFSETQ. CDR3 length: 15 residues. Supplemented by reference TRBV5-1 and TRBJ1-3, the full variable domain reads KAGVTQTPRYLIKTRGQQVTLSCSPISGHRSVSWYQQTPGQGLQFLFEYFSETQRNKGNFPGRFSGRQFSNSRSEMNVSTLELGDSALYLCASSLEAASGNTIYFGEGSWLTVV.

The chain has TRBV5-4 and TRBJ1-2, with D maybe TRBD1 (5 bases). With 4 bases removed from V and 4 bases from J, the gap between germline ends came to 17 bases. This CDR3 comprises 15 residues. CDR1 SGHNT and CDR2 YYREEE come from the germline V gene (reference sequence). The CDR3 DNA sequence: TGTGCCAGCAGCGGACCGGACACTCAGCGCTATGGCTACACCTTC. As protein: CASSGPDTQRYGYTF.

The chain uses TRBV5-1 and TRBJ1-1; D gene unclear. The V and J ends lost 0 bases and 6 bases respectively, with 9 bases between them. This CDR3 region has 13 residues. In germline, CDR1 is SGHRS, CDR2 YFSETQ. CDR3 DNA: TGCGCCAGCAGCTTGGAATGGGAGGCTGAAGCTTTCTTT. As protein: CASSLEWEAEAFF. The variable domain in full, completed from reference TRBV5-1 and TRBJ1-1, reads KAGVTQTPRYLIKTRGQQVTLSCSPISGHRSVSWYQQTPGQGLQFLFEYFSETQRNKGNFPGRFSGRQFSNSRSEMNVSTLELGDSALYLCASSLEWEAEAFFGQGTRLTVV.

The chain recombines TRBV7-2 with TRBJ1-6; TRBD1 agrees at 7 bases. The CDR3 extends over 14 amino acids. With 5 bases clipped from V and 8 bases from J, the junction kept 6 bases outside the gene matches. CDR1 SGHTA and CDR2 FQGNSA come from the germline V gene. CDR3 sequence reads: CASSHGTAYSPLHF. As DNA, the CDR3 is TGTGCCAGCAGCCATGGGACAGCCTATTCACCCCTCCACTTT. The entire variable domain, with the rest obtained from reference TRBV7-2 and TRBJ1-6, is as follows: GAGVSQSPSNKVTEKGKDVELRCDPISGHTALYWYRQSLGQGLEFLIYFQGNSAPDKSGLPSDRFSAERTGGSVSTLTIQRTQQEDSAVYLCASSHGTAYSPLHFGNGTRLTVT.

The V gene is TRBV6-5, the J gene TRBJ1-2, with D hard to call. The CDR3 sequence is 13 residues long. Deletions cut 2 bases from V and 2 bases from J, with 6 bases between. Per germline, CDR1 MNHEY and CDR2 SVGAGI. CDR3 sequence reads: CASSYTLNYGYTF. The CDR3 DNA reads TGTGCCAGCAGTTACACACTGAACTATGGCTACACCTTC.

Sample share makes this clone medium-sized. The chain joins TRBV7-3 to TRBJ2-2, with D uncertain. Deletions cut 0 bases from V and 4 bases from J, with 9 bases between. The CDR3 totals 15 residues. Germline V gene data show CDR1 as SGHTA and CDR2 as FQGTGA. The CDR3 nucleotides read TGTGCCAGCAGCTTAACCAGCGTCGCCACCGGGGAGCTGTTTTTT. Translation: CASSLTSVATGELFF.

V is TRBV19 and J is TRBJ2-5; the match to TRBD2 covers 16 bases. The V gene's germline CDR1 is LNHDA and CDR2 SQIVND (reference sequence). The CDR3 is made up of 19 amino acids. Losses at the gene ends were 4 bases for V and 4 bases for J; bases not matched to a gene: 12. CDR3 bases: TGTGCCAGTAGTACTACCGGGACTAGCGGGGGGGCCGTAGTAGAGACCCAGTACTTC. This sequence encodes CASSTTGTSGGAVVETQYF. The whole variable domain, remainder taken from reference TRBV19 and TRBJ2-5, is DGGITQSPKYLFRKEGQNVTLSCEQNLNHDAMYWYRQDPGQGLRLIYYSQIVNDFQKGDIAEGYSVSREKKESFPLTVTSAQKNPTAFYLCASSTTGTSGGAVVETQYFGPGTRLLVL.

The CDR3 loop is CASSENNEQFF. The CDR3 coding sequence is TGTGCCAGCAGCGAGAACAATGAGCAGTTCTTC. The chain carries TRBV9 and TRBJ2-1; D not certain. The germline gives CDR1 SGDLS, CDR2 YYNGEE. V was clipped by 3 bases and J by 5 bases, with 3 bases between them. The CDR3 is 11 residues long.

The chain couples TRBV7-2 to TRBJ2-3, with 9 bases lining up with TRBD1. The ends lost 1 base at V and 6 bases at J; junction bases unmatched: 8. The CDR3 has 16 amino acids. Germline-derived CDR1 and CDR2 are SGHTA and FQGNSA. Written as DNA, the CDR3 is TGTGCCAGCAGCTTAGTCGGGACAGGGTCCAGGGATACGCAGTATTTT. It translates to CASSLVGTGSRDTQYF.

V and J are TRBV7-2 and TRBJ2-6; D uncertain. Germline loops: CDR1 SGHTA, CDR2 FQGNSA. V was cut by 6 bases and J by 0 bases, with 15 bases left in between. This CDR3 region has 17 residues. CDR3 loop: CASRPQSLSSGANVLTF. In DNA form, the CDR3 reads TGTGCCAGCAGGCCACAGAGTTTAAGCTCTGGGGCCAACGTCCTGACTTTC.

This chain uses TRBV13 with TRBJ2-3; 9 positions agree with TRBD2. The V segment lost 5 bases and the J segment 3 bases; nucleotides outside the gene matches: 12. The CDR3 covers 17 residues. Germline V gene data show CDR1 as PRHDT and CDR2 as FYEKMQ (reference sequence). CDR3 residues: CASSPWEGRGGTDTQYF. CDR3 bases: TGTGCCAGCAGCCCTTGGGAGGGGCGGGGGGGAACAGATACGCAGTATTTT.

J is TRBJ2-2 and V is TRBV7-3; 10 bases line up with TRBD2. V lost 5 bases to trimming and J lost 7 bases; unmatched junction nucleotides: 19. The CDR3 covers 19 residues. Germline V gene data show CDR1 as SGHTA and CDR2 as FQGTGA. This CDR3 reads CASSPPGVSGGGIGGELFF. The CDR3, as DNA: TGTGCCAGCAGCCCCCCGGGTGTAAGCGGGGGGGGAATTGGCGGGGAGCTGTTTTTT.

The chain combines TRBV5-4 with TRBJ1-1, with D hard to call. CDR3 size: 12 residues. V lost 0 bases and J lost 3, with 3 bases in between. CDR1 SGHNT and CDR2 YYREEE come from the germline V gene (reference sequence). CDR3 sequence: CASSLDHTEAFF. The DNA for the CDR3 is TGTGCCAGCAGCTTGGATCACACTGAAGCTTTCTTT.

The CDR3 DNA reads as TGTGCCAGCAGCGTAGATGGGGGGGTCGTCTACGAGCAGTACTTC. Translated: CASSVDGGVVYEQYF. J is TRBJ2-7 and V is TRBV9, with 7 positions matching TRBD2. Germline CDR1 is SGDLS and CDR2 is YYNGEE. The CDR3 is 15 amino acids. Trimming at V came to 0 bases and at J to 3 bases, leaving 6 bases not matched to a gene.

The rearrangement joins TRBV27 to TRBJ2-1; weak D call: TRBD2 (5 bases). The CDR3 runs to 14 residues. Germline V gene data show CDR1 as MNHEY and CDR2 as SMNVEV (reference sequence). V lost 2 bases and J lost 5, with 10 bases in between. The chain's CDR3 is CASSLGGANNEQFF. The DNA for the CDR3 is TGTGCCAGCAGTTTAGGAGGCGCCAACAATGAGCAGTTCTTC.

The chain couples TRBV9 to TRBJ2-3; 8 nucleotides agree with TRBD2. The CDR3 is 17 residues long. Per the germline V gene, CDR1 is SGDLS and CDR2 is YYNGEE. Trimming took 3 bases from V and 3 from J; bases not matched to a gene: 12. Here the CDR3 DNA reads TGTGCCAGCAGCGGGGCCCGGAGTCGCGGGGGGACAGATACGCAGTATTTT. Protein sequence: CASSGARSRGGTDTQYF.

The chain carries TRBV6-6 and TRBJ2-6; D unclear. CDR1 MNHNY and CDR2 SVGAGI come from the germline V gene (reference sequence). The V end lost 4 bases, the J end lost 0 bases, and 10 bases lay between the germline ends. CDR3 length equals 16 residues. CDR3 nucleotide sequence: TGTGCCAGCAGTTTGCCGGATAGCTCTGGGGCCAACGTCCTGACTTTC. Protein sequence: CASSLPDSSGANVLTF.

This chain links TRBV11-3 with TRBJ2-7; possibly TRBD1 for D (5 bases). Trimming took off 5 bases at V and 5 bases at J, with 13 bases between the two ends. This CDR3 has 13 amino acids. The germline CDR1 and CDR2 sequences are SGHNT and YENEEA. The CDR3 spells CASSPNGRDEQYF. The CDR3 DNA sequence: TGTGCCAGCAGCCCGAACGGCAGGGACGAGCAGTACTTC.

The V and J genes are TRBV19 and TRBJ2-7; tentatively, D is TRBD2 (5 bases). The CDR3 runs 17 residues. V lost 3 bases and J 1 base, leaving 19 bases between the germline ends. In germline, CDR1 is LNHDA, CDR2 SQIVND (reference sequence). The CDR3 here is CASSIRPAGGFSYEQYF. In DNA, the CDR3 is TGTGCCAGTAGTATTAGACCGGCAGGAGGCTTTTCCTACGAGCAGTACTTC. The variable domain in full, with the rest retrieved from reference TRBV19 and TRBJ2-7, is DGGITQSPKYLFRKEGQNVTLSCEQNLNHDAMYWYRQDPGQGLRLIYYSQIVNDFQKGDIAEGYSVSREKKESFPLTVTSAQKNPTAFYLCASSIRPAGGFSYEQYFGPGTRLTVT.

The CDR3 region is CASTGSTDTQYF. As DNA, the CDR3 is TGTGCCAGTACCGGAAGCACAGATACGCAGTATTTT. The chain joins TRBV6-6 to TRBJ2-3; D gene uncertain. The CDR3 length is 12 residues. The germline CDR1 and CDR2 sequences are MNHNY and SVGAGI (reference sequence). V gave up 9 bases and J gave up 0 bases, with 7 bases separating them.

The chain joins TRBV2 to TRBJ2-7, with 9 bases fitting TRBD1. This CDR3 is built from 15 residues. Trimming took 3 bases from V and 4 from J; bases not matched to a gene: 7. Germline-derived CDR1 and CDR2 are SNHLY and FYNNEI. CDR3 residues: CASSDEGQGSYEQYF. CDR3 sequence (DNA): TGTGCCAGCAGTGACGAGGGACAGGGATCATACGAGCAGTACTTC. The variable domain in full, with the rest retrieved from reference TRBV2 and TRBJ2-7, is EPEVTQTPSHQVTQMGQEVILRCVPISNHLYFYWYRQILGQKVEFLVSFYNNEISEKSEIFDDQFSVERPDGSNFTLKIRSTKLEDSAMYFCASSDEGQGSYEQYFGPGTRLTVT.

This sequence joins TRBV27 and TRBJ2-1; 12 bases are shared with TRBD2. In germline, CDR1 is MNHEY, CDR2 SMNVEV (reference sequence). J lost 7 bases, V lost 4 bases, and 8 bases had no gene match. The CDR3 sequence is 16 residues long. The CDR3 DNA is TGTGCCAGCAGTTCGCTAGCGGGGGGGCGGTTAAATGAGCAGTTCTTC. This sequence encodes CASSSLAGGRLNEQFF.

The CDR3 nucleotides read TGCAGCGCTATGGGACAGACGAACACTGAAGCTTTCTTT. The encoded protein is CSAMGQTNTEAFF. The J gene is TRBJ1-1, the V gene TRBV29-1, with 7 bases aligning to TRBD1. The germline gives CDR1 SQVTM, CDR2 ANQGSEA. This CDR3 region has 13 residues. J gave up 1 base and V 7 bases, and 6 bases lay outside the gene matches.

V and J are TRBV7-2 and TRBJ1-1; D remains ambiguous. V shed 1 base and J shed 1 base, with 7 bases lying between them. Germline loops: CDR1 SGHTA, CDR2 FQGNSA. The CDR3 loop spans 14 amino acids. The CDR3 DNA sequence: TGTGCCAGCAGCTTAGATGGATCGAACACTGAAGCTTTCTTT. Protein product: CASSLDGSNTEAFF.